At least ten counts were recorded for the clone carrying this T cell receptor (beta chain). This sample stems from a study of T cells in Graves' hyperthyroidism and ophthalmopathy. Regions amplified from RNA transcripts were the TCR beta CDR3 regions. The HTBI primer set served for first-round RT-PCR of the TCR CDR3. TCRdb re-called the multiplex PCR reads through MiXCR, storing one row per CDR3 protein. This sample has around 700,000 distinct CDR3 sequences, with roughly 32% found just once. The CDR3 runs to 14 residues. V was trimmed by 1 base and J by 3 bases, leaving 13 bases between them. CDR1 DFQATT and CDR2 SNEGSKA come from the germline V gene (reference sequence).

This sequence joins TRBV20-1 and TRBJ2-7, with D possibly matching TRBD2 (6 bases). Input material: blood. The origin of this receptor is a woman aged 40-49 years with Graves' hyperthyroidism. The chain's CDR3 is CSARGRGTYYEQYF. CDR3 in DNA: TGCAGTGCTAGAGGTCGGGGGACCTACTACGAGCAGTACTTC.